This T cell receptor (beta chain) was found in a study of regulatory T cells in long-lasting Graves disease. Germline V gives CDR1 SQVTM, CDR2 ANQGSEA. The CDR3 is made up of 13 amino acids. V was clipped by 2 bases and J by 7 bases, with 14 bases between them. This clonotype was seen only a few times. Its antigen is still unknown. Arm-PCR of CDR3 regions and iRepertoire HTBI primers were the basis on which TCR beta libraries were built. TCRdb fed the multiplex PCR reads into MiXCR, producing one record per CDR3 protein. The table has about 660,000 distinct CDR3 sequences, approximately 31% seen once. Time point defined: persistent/refractory GD, antithyroid drugs over 5 years with positive TRAb. PBMCs provided the RNA from which the TCR library was made. Study observations and caveats: Newly diagnosed disease favored TRBV20-1 and TRBJ2-1 over persistent disease.

The V gene is TRBV29-1, the J gene TRBJ2-5; D is possibly TRBD2 (6 bases). The clonotype originates from a female donor with Graves disease. This material consisted of peripheral blood mononuclear cells (PBMCs), taken when the disease was refractory, from a patient treated with antithyroid drugs. CDR3 sequence (DNA): TGCAGCGTTGAATCGGGACTCCGAGGGACCCAGTACTTC. Translation gives CSVESGLRGTQYF.